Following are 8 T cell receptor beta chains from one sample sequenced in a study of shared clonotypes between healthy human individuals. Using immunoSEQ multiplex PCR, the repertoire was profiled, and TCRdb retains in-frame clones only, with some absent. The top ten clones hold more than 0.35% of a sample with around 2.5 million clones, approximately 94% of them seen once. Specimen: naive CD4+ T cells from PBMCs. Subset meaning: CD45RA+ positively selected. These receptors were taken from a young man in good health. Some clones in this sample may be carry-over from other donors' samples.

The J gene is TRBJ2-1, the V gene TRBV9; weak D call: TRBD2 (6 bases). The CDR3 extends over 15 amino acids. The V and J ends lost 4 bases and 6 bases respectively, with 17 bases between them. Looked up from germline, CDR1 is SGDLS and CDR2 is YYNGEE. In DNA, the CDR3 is TGTGCCAGCAGCCAAGGGACTCTGTCCCCCAATGAGCAGTTCTTC. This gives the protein CASSQGTLSPNEQFF.

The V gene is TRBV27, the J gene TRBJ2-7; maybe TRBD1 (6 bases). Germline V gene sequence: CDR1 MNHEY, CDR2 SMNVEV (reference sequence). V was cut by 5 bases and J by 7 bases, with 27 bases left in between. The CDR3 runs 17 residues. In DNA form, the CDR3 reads TGTGCCAGCAGTACCCGACAGGTCCCCCCAACATTGGGGGAGCAGTACTTC. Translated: CASSTRQVPPTLGEQYF.

CDR3 in amino acids: CASSAGQGSYEQYF. The CDR3 DNA reads as TGCGCCAGCAGCGCGGGACAGGGGTCCTACGAGCAGTACTTC. The chain is built from TRBV5-1 and TRBJ2-7, with 10 bases lining up with TRBD1. Germline V lookup: CDR1 SGHRS, CDR2 YFSETQ. The J segment lost 1 base and the V segment lost 4 bases, leaving 2 bases of the junction unmatched. The length of the CDR3 is 14 residues.

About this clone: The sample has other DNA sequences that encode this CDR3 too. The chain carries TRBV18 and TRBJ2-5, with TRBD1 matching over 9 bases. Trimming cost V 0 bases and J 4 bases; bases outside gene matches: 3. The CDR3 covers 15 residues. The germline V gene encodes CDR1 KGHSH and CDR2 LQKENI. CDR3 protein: CASSPPGQGGETQYF. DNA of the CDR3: TGTGCCAGCTCACCACCGGGACAGGGTGGAGAGACCCAGTACTTC.

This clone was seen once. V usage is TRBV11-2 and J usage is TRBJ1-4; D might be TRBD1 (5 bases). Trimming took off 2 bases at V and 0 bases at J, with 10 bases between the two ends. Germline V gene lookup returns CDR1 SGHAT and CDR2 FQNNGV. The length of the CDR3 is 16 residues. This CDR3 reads CASSLLGAATNEKLFF. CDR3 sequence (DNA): TGTGCCAGCAGCTTACTAGGGGCTGCAACTAATGAAAAACTGTTTTTT.

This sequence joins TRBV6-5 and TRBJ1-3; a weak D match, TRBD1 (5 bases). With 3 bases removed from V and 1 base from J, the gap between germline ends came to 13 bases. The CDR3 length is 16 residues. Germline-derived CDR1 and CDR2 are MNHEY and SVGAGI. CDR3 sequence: CASSYGGAASGNTIYF. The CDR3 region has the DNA TGTGCCAGCAGTTATGGAGGGGCGGCTTCTGGAAACACCATATATTTT.

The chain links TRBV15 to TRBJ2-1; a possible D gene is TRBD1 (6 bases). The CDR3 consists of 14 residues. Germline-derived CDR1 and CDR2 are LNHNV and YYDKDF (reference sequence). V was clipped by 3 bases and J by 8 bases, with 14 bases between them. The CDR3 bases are TGTGCCACCAGCAGTGAACCCAACAGGGATGAGCAGTTCTTC. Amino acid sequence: CATSSEPNRDEQFF. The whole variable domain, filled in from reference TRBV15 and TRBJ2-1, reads DAMVIQNPRYQVTQFGKPVTLSCSQTLNHNVMYWYQQKSSQAPKLLFHYYDKDFNNEADTPDNFQSRRPNTSFCFLDIRSPGLGDTAMYLCATSSEPNRDEQFFGPGTRLTVL.

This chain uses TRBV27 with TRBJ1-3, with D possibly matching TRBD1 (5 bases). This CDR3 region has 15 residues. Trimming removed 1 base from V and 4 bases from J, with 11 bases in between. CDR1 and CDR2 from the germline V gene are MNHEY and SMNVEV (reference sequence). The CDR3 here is CASSLFAGLGNTIYF. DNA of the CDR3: TGTGCCAGCAGTTTATTTGCAGGGTTAGGAAACACCATATATTTT.